The sequence of this T cell receptor beta chain was determined in a study of regulatory T cells in long-lasting Graves disease (dated by TCRdb to the early 2020s). Background on the whole study: Newly diagnosed Graves' disease patients had taken antithyroid drugs for less than 3 months. Persistent Graves' disease patients were compared with newly diagnosed Graves' disease patients by peripheral blood TCR sequencing and RNA sequencing. The study was conducted in China and was registered as a clinical trial. A total of around 35 samples underwent TCR sequencing: about 13 from persistent and 20 from newly diagnosed Graves' disease patients.

Based on the germline V gene, the CDR1 and CDR2 sequences are SGHTA and FQGNSA. Trimming costs V 6 bases and J 4 bases, and their ends lie 7 bases apart. Taken from cysteine to phenylalanine, the CDR3 has 12 residues. The only DNA kept is the CDR3, 36 bases in frame from the first base. Taken with the paper, the label for time point translates to: newly diagnosed GD, antithyroid drugs for less than 3 months. For both TCR sequencing and RNA sequencing, RNA was extracted from PBMCs in TRIzol. Graves' disease was diagnosed according to American Thyroid Association guidelines. The patients came from an endocrinology department in Xi'an, China. From each patient, roughly 9 milliliters of peripheral blood was collected into an EDTA anticoagulant tube. Ficoll Paque Plus density gradient separation was used to isolate PBMCs, and no further T cell sorting was done. An Agilent 2100 Bioanalyzer and agarose gel were used to check RNA quality, and a NanoDrop 2000 was used to measure RNA concentration.

The research as a whole found: Peripheral blood alone was examined, since thyroid tissue, which constituted the primary lesion, could not be accessed. Sequencing and analysis were restricted to the TCR beta chain. TRBV28, TRBJ1-2 and TRBJ2-5 were preferentially used in persistent disease, while TRBV20-1 and TRBJ2-1 were favored in newly diagnosed disease. More public clonotypes were shared among persistent patients (about 2,800) than among newly diagnosed patients (more than 900). The small sample size was acknowledged by the authors as a limitation that may reduce accuracy. Compared with newly diagnosed patients, patients with persistent Graves' disease had lower TCR Shannon entropy and fewer highly expanded clones, which suggests clonal expansion.

This clonotype showed up many times. This clone's antigen is unknown. No much larger clonotype is one base removed from it; base qualities were not supplied. Receptor libraries were prepared by multiplex PCR. Sequencing was performed on an Illumina HiSeq 4000. TCR beta libraries were built with iRepertoire HTBI primers and Arm-PCR amplification of CDR3 regions. PCR products were gel purified before sequencing. As for the original processing: Across samples, some 62 TRBV and 15 or so TRBJ segments were identified and used for gene usage analysis of CDR3 amino acid clonotypes. COPE and FqMerger were used to merge the filtered high-quality paired reads into contigs. BLAST was used to align contigs to IMGT TRBV, TRBD and TRBJ reference genes, with CDR3 defined following IMGT. Any clonotype with a frequency above 0.1% was counted as a highly expanded clone. Repertoire diversity was measured by Shannon entropy, and V-J evenness by the Gini coefficient. Clonotypes shared by more than one individual were considered public. The public sequencing data were trimmed at Q25 with fastp and processed into clonotypes with MiXCR by TCRdb, which kept only in-frame beta chains. Entries that share a CDR3 protein sequence are merged under the most common genes and DNA. It is TCRdb's table, rather than the study itself, that gives the V and J calls and clone size. The sample table shows roughly 500,000 distinct CDR3 sequences, and approximately 15% are seen once. The ten largest clonotypes hold roughly 10% of the sample.

These data were also reused for a study on T cells in Graves' hyperthyroidism and ophthalmopathy. As the second paper documents: Stable Graves' hyperthyroidism was defined as the absence of progression to ophthalmopathy over 18 months of follow-up. The hyperthyroidism patients were between 18 and 65 years old and newly diagnosed, with a disease duration of less than 2 months. Any patient with an uncontrolled infection, another autoimmune disease, pregnancy or lactation was excluded. Diagnoses were based on clinical symptoms, serum thyroxine and TRAb, thyroid ultrasound and orbital computed tomography. The first round of RT-PCR for the TCR CDR3 was performed with the HTBI primer set and the Qiagen OneStep RT-PCR kit. Most expanded thyroid clonotypes (frequency above 0.001) were also detected in blood, suggesting blood repertoires may reflect thyroid immune responses. A model built on a 13 V-J signature distinguished ophthalmopathy from stable hyperthyroidism, reaching approximately 89% sensitivity and around 81% specificity in cross-validation and 80%/75% in testing. In validation, the model predicted progression to ophthalmopathy a median of 6.5 months before onset, with approximately 71% sensitivity and just under 75% specificity. To identify distinguishing TCR V-J signatures, a discovery cohort of 100 or so patients was used, comprising 43 with Graves' ophthalmopathy and 55 to 65 with stable Graves' hyperthyroidism. Whether ophthalmopathy could be predicted prospectively was tested in an independent validation cohort made up of approximately 19 hyperthyroidism patients plus 17 patients who later progressed to ophthalmopathy. The 100 or so discovery patients were divided at random into training and test sets in a 7:3 ratio. Thyroid tissue and blood T-cell repertoires from six Graves' hyperthyroidism patients were also compared in the study. Once sampling was done, hyperthyroidism patients were given methimazole at a starting dose of 30 mg daily, whereas ophthalmopathy patients were given high-dose intravenous methylprednisolone. Libraries were constructed in a second round of multiplex PCR, after which size selection and purification were carried out. Paired-end sequencing of the libraries was performed with 100 bp reads on an Illumina HiSeq2000. SOAPnuke was used to process the raw data, removing reads that contained adapters or uncalled bases, had a mean Phred below 15, or lacked an exact match to the constant primer or identifier. COPE v1.2.5 was used to merge the high-quality paired reads, and each unique nucleotide sequence was defined as a clonotype. MiTCR v1.1 was used to align clonotypes to the IMGT TRBV, TRBD and TRBJ reference segments. The analysis was restricted to V-J combinations with a frequency above 0.0001, which together covered about 99% of the repertoires. A TCS score was defined as the ratio between F50 (clonal expansion) and ExV (chaos), using BLOSUM62-based TCRdist between CDR3 peptides within each V-J. Welch's t-statistics and random forest reduced 450 to 600 V-J features to fewer than 15, which were used in a naive Bayes classifier (R e1071). No statistical method was used to set the sample size in advance, and investigators knew the group allocation. The paper reports TCR Vbeta CDR3 sequencing of roughly 140 peripheral blood samples: approximately 41 ophthalmopathy, over 70 hyperthyroidism and 17 progressor patients.

The receptor was derived from a man aged 25-45 years with Graves disease. Donor details come from another sample of the same person, matched by shared clones. The sequence joins TRBV7-2 to TRBJ2-1; there is no confident call for the D gene. Sequenced material: peripheral blood mononuclear cells (PBMCs), taken at new diagnosis, from a patient treated with antithyroid drugs. CDR3 sequence: CASRRTYNEQFF. The DNA reads as follows: TGTGCCAGCAGGAGAACATACAATGAGCAGTTCTTC.